This paragraph reports one T cell receptor beta chain. This specimen belongs to a study of CD8+ T cells in alopecia areata. cDNA reverse transcribed from extracted RNA served as the sequencing template. Generated by immunoSEQ multiplex PCR, the TCRdb table keeps only in-frame clones and is missing some. Here the sample spans 90,000 to 130,000 clones, about 60% being singletons. The CDR3 is 16 residues long. Trimming removed 6 bases at V and 5 bases at J, with 22 bases between. CDR1 is SGHVS, CDR2 FQNEAQ, per germline. As to treatment: oral pan-JAK inhibitor, 5-10 mg twice daily. This receptor was identified in a human donor with alopecia areata. The source material was CD8+ T cells sorted from blood, sampled at week 24, from a patient treated with tofacitinib. The rearrangement uses TRBV7-8 and TRBJ2-5, with D possibly being TRBD1 or TRBD2 (5 bases each). The CDR3, as DNA: TGTGCCAGCAGTCCTTCCGGGACCTGGAAGCGGGAGACCCAGTACTTC. Its translation is CASSPSGTWKRETQYF.